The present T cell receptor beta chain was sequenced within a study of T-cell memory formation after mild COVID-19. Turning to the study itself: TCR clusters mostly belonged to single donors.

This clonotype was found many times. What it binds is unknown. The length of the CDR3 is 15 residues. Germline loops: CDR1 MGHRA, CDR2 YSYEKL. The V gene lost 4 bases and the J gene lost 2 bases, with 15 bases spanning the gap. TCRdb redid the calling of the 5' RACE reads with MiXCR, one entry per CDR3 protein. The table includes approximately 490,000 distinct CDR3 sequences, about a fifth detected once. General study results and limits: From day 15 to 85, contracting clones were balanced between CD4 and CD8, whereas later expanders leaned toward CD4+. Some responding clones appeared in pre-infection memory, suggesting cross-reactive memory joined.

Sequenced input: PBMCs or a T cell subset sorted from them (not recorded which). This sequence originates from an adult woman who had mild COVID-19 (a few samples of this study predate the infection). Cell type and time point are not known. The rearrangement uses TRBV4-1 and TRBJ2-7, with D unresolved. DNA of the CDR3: TGCGCCAGCAGCCTTTATCGCGACGGACCCTACGAGCAGTACTTC. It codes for CASSLYRDGPYEQYF.